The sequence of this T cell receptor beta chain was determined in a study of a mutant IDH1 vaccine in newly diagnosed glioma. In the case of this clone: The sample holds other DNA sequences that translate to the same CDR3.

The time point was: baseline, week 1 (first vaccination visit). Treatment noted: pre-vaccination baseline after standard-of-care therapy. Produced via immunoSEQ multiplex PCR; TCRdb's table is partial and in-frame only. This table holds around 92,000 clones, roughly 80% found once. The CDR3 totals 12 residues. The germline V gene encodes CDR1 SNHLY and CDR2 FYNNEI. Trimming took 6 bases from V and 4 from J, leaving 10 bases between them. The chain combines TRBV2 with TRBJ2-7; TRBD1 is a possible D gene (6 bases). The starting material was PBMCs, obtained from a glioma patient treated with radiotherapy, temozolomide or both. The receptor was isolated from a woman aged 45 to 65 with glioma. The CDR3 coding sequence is TGTGCCAGCAGAGCGGACAGTTACGAGCAGTACTTC. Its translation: CASRADSYEQYF.